This T cell receptor beta chain was identified in a study of blood T cell repertoires in COVID-19. Overall study: Donors in the United States, Italy and Spain gave samples during acute or convalescent COVID-19. Sample material is recorded as cDNA or gDNA derived from T cells, B-cell-depleted T cells, or PBMCs.

Original analysis: Estimates of nucleated cell counts were drawn from the amplification of reference gene primers. Assay: immunoSEQ multiplex PCR; the TCRdb copy retains only in-frame clones and omits some. That table supplies the V and J calls and clone size; D and trimming were determined from the DNA. Of about 76,000 clones listed, around nine tenths were seen once; the top ten hold 8.3%. Germline trimming cut 0 bases from V and 5 bases from J; bases unmatched to any gene: 0. Germline CDR1 reads SGHRS; CDR2 reads YFSETQ. The CDR3 spans 15 residues. The sequencing input was peripheral blood. The TCR originated in a man aged 25-45 years with acute or convalescent COVID-19. The J gene is TRBJ1-6, the V gene TRBV5-1; TRBD1 matches at 9 bases. CDR3 sequence: CASSLGTGDNSPLHF. The CDR3 DNA is TGCGCCAGCAGCTTGGGGACAGGGGATAATTCACCCCTCCACTTT. The full variable domain, completed using reference TRBV5-1 and TRBJ1-6, is KAGVTQTPRYLIKTRGQQVTLSCSPISGHRSVSWYQQTPGQGLQFLFEYFSETQRNKGNFPGRFSGRQFSNSRSEMNVSTLELGDSALYLCASSLGTGDNSPLHFGNGTRLTVT.